The 6 T cell receptor beta chains given below trace back to one sample, sequenced in a study of CD8+ T cells in alopecia areata. The sequencing template was cDNA reverse transcribed from extracted RNA. The assay was immunoSEQ multiplex PCR, and TCRdb's table has in-frame clones only and misses some. The sample records 150,000 to 200,000 clones, around 60% being singletons. Treatment here: oral pan-JAK inhibitor, 5-10 mg twice daily. Sample: CD4+ T cells sorted from blood, taken around week 50, from a patient treated with tofacitinib. The receptors were gathered from a human donor with alopecia areata.

On this clone: Other nucleotide sequences in the sample specify the same CDR3. The gene calls are TRBV5-1 and TRBJ1-5; 9 bases fit TRBD1. The CDR3 is 15 residues long. The germline V gene encodes CDR1 SGHRS and CDR2 YFSETQ. The V gene end was trimmed by 0 bases and the J gene end by 4 bases; junction bases not matched to a gene: 2. The CDR3 DNA reads TGCGCCAGCAGCTTGGCGGGACAGGGTAATCAGCCCCAGCATTTT. It yields the protein CASSLAGQGNQPQHF.

The chain's CDR3 is CASSPDRGGYGYTF. The CDR3 nucleotides read TGTGCCAGCAGTCCCGACAGGGGCGGTTATGGCTACACCTTC. The gene calls are TRBV2 and TRBJ1-2; 8 nucleotides agree with TRBD1. Looked up from germline, CDR1 is SNHLY and CDR2 is FYNNEI. The CDR3 covers 14 residues. V shed 5 bases, J shed 5 bases, and the junction held 7 bases outside the gene matches.

V gene TRBV2 combines with J gene TRBJ1-5; D remains unclear. Germline V gene lookup returns CDR1 SNHLY and CDR2 FYNNEI. This CDR3 comprises 11 residues. Trimming took 6 bases from V and 9 from J, leaving 9 bases between them. In DNA form, the CDR3 reads TGTGCCAGCAGGGCCCAAGGGCCCCAGCATTTT. Amino acid sequence: CASRAQGPQHF. Full variable domain (missing parts from reference TRBV2 and TRBJ1-5): EPEVTQTPSHQVTQMGQEVILRCVPISNHLYFYWYRQILGQKVEFLVSFYNNEISEKSEIFDDQFSVERPDGSNFTLKIRSTKLEDSAMYFCASRAQGPQHFGDGTRLSIL.

The rearrangement links TRBV29-1 to TRBJ1-1; no reliable D call. The CDR3 is 13 residues long. Trimming stripped 4 bases from V and 0 bases from J, with 9 bases between. Germline V gene data show CDR1 as SQVTM and CDR2 as ANQGSEA. The CDR3 DNA reads as TGCAGCGTTGTTAGACACCTGAACACTGAAGCTTTCTTT. It yields the protein CSVVRHLNTEAFF.

This clone has a handful of counts. V is TRBV30 and J is TRBJ1-5; D gene uncertain. This CDR3 contains 16 residues. From germline, CDR1 is GTSNPN and CDR2 SVGIG (reference sequence). Deletions cut 1 base from V and 2 bases from J, with 15 bases between. In DNA form, the CDR3 reads TGTGCCTGGAGTGCTGGGCTGGGGATGCGCAATCAGCCCCAGCATTTT. It specifies CAWSAGLGMRNQPQHF.

Only a few counts were recorded for this clone. The V call is TRBV29-1, the J call TRBJ2-5; TRBD1 is a possible D gene (6 bases). Looked up from germline, CDR1 is SQVTM and CDR2 is ANQGSEA. V was pared by 4 bases and J by 5 bases, with 11 bases between. The CDR3 loop spans 12 amino acids. The CDR3 DNA reads TGCAGCGTTGTCGTTACAGGGGAGACCCAGTACTTC. As protein: CSVVVTGETQYF.